Following are 7 T cell receptor beta chains from one sample sequenced in a study of T cells expressing NK-cell markers (dated by TCRdb to the early 2020s). The library was made by 5' RACE. Sequencer: Illumina HiSeq 2000. TCRdb reprocessed the reads; each CDR3 protein sequence makes one entry, and DNA is unavailable. The table of this sample itemizes over 150,000 distinct CDR3 sequences. The top ten constitute less than 40% of the sample. Sequenced input: blood T cells: a sorted CD56 or NKG2C T cell subset, CD4+ or CD8+ T cells, or bulk PBMC T cells (not recorded which). Receptors originate from a woman aged 45-59 years in good health. Donor details come from another sample of the same person, matched by shared clones.

This chain uses TRBV7-9 with TRBJ2-7. The CDR3 length is 14 residues. CDR1 and CDR2 from the germline V gene are SEHNR and FQNEAQ (reference sequence). The chain's CDR3 is CASSLVDGYYEQYF. Full variable domain (rest looked up from reference TRBV7-9 and TRBJ2-7): DTGVSQNPRHKITKRGQNVTFRCDPISEHNRLYWYRQTLGQGPEFLTYFQNEAQLEKSRLLSDRFSAERPKGSFSTLEIQRTEQGDSAMYLCASSLVDGYYEQYFGPGTRLTVT.

CDR3 amino acids: CASSVGAGNTGELFF. The genes are TRBV9 and TRBJ2-2. The V gene's germline CDR1 is SGDLS and CDR2 YYNGEE. The CDR3 extends over 15 amino acids.

V usage is TRBV10-3 and J usage is TRBJ1-1; TCRdb outputs TRBD1, but without DNA this stays unchecked. This CDR3 contains 13 residues. Germline CDR1 ENHRY, CDR2 SYGVKD. The CDR3 loop reads CAISEYRTLEAFF.

J is TRBJ2-1 and V is TRBV25-1. Per germline, CDR1 MGHDK and CDR2 SYGVNS. The CDR3 contains 14 residues. The CDR3 is CASTFGRSYNEQFF.

The rearrangement joins TRBV7-7 to TRBJ2-2; there is no DNA to check the TCRdb D call of TRBD1. The CDR3 consists of 15 residues. Germline values: CDR1 SSHAT, CDR2 FNYEAQ (reference sequence). CDR3 sequence reads: CASSTGTGENGELFF.

This chain uses TRBV5-1 with TRBJ1-4; checking the TCRdb D call of TRBD1 is not possible without DNA. The germline V gene encodes CDR1 SGHRS and CDR2 YFSETQ. The CDR3 has 17 residues. This CDR3 reads CASSLETTGGTNEKLFF. Looking up the rest from reference TRBV5-1 and TRBJ1-4 gives the full variable domain: KAGVTQTPRYLIKTRGQQVTLSCSPISGHRSVSWYQQTPGQGLQFLFEYFSETQRNKGNFPGRFSGRQFSNSRSEMNVSTLELGDSALYLCASSLETTGGTNEKLFFGSGTQLSVL.

The chain has TRBV7-9 and TRBJ1-5. The germline gives CDR1 SEHNR, CDR2 FQNEAQ (reference sequence). The CDR3 loop spans 13 amino acids. The CDR3 here is CASSLELNQPQHF.